Shown below are 17 T cell receptor beta chains from a single sample sequenced in a study of sequential checkpoint blockade in melanoma. Sample treatment: randomized to nivolumab then ipilimumab (arm A) or the reverse (arm B). Here immunoSEQ multiplex PCR was the method, and the copy in TCRdb shows in-frame clones only, minus some. The sample lists nearly 9,000 clones, about 23% seen once, with around 15% in the top ten. The material was tumor tissue (inferred from file names), obtained from a patient given nivolumab and ipilimumab in sequence. The source is a human donor with melanoma.

This clone came up a few times. The J gene is TRBJ1-5, the V gene TRBV19, with TRBD1 matching 7 bases. Germline CDR1 is LNHDA and CDR2 is SQIVND (reference sequence). V trimming: 7 bases; J trimming: 2 bases; junction bases outside the gene matches: 5. CDR3 length: 14 amino acids. The chain's CDR3 is CASKGGRGNQPQHF. DNA of the CDR3: TGTGCCAGTAAAGGGGGCAGGGGCAATCAGCCCCAGCATTTT.

This clone was seen a few times. The chain is built from TRBV2 and TRBJ1-1; unclear D gene. V lost 2 bases to trimming and J lost 2 bases, with 6 bases between them. Per germline, CDR1 SNHLY and CDR2 FYNNEI. CDR3 length: 13 amino acids. In DNA form, the CDR3 reads TGTGCCAGCAGTGAAACCTTAAACACTGAAGCTTTCTTT. It translates to CASSETLNTEAFF.

The chain combines TRBV14 with TRBJ1-1; D is ambiguous. CDR1 is SGHDN and CDR2 is FVKESK in the germline V gene. The CDR3 extends over 14 amino acids. The germline V and J ends were trimmed by 4 bases and 1 base, with 10 bases remaining between them. The DNA for the CDR3 is TGTGCCAGCAGCCGGAAGACCCGGAACACTGAAGCTTTCTTT. It translates to CASSRKTRNTEAFF.

This clone counts as medium-sized. This chain joins TRBV9 and TRBJ2-3; TRBD2 matches 13 bases. V shed 3 bases, J shed 4 bases, and the junction held 5 bases outside the gene matches. The V gene's germline CDR1 is SGDLS and CDR2 YYNGEE. The CDR3 length is 16 residues. CDR3 residues: CASSGTSGGAADTQYF. The CDR3 DNA follows: TGTGCCAGCAGCGGTACTAGCGGGGGGGCCGCAGATACGCAGTATTTT.

The chain has TRBV10-2 and TRBJ2-5; D gene unclear. V lost 3 bases and J 5 bases, leaving 16 bases between the germline ends. Per germline, CDR1 WSHSY and CDR2 SAAADI. The CDR3 sequence is 15 residues long. The CDR3 loop reads CASSDVISAGETQYF. CDR3 nucleotides: TGCGCCAGCAGTGACGTAATTTCGGCCGGGGAGACCCAGTACTTC.

This chain uses TRBV11-3 with TRBJ1-2, with TRBD1 identical over 8 bases. V was pared by 2 bases and J by 3 bases, with 2 bases of the junction left unmatched. The CDR3 contains 14 residues. CDR1 is SGHNT, CDR2 YENEEA, per germline. CDR3 DNA sequence: TGTGCCAGCAGCTTAACAGGGGGTTACTATGGCTACACCTTC. Residues: CASSLTGGYYGYTF.

This clone has ten or more counts. V and J are TRBV11-3 and TRBJ1-4; D uncertain. V was clipped by 5 bases and J by 8 bases, with 15 bases between them. The CDR3 has 14 residues. Germline CDR1 reads SGHNT; CDR2 reads YENEEA. Here the CDR3 DNA reads TGTGCCAGCAGCACTGGCCCTTGGAAGGAAAAACTGTTTTTT. Translation gives CASSTGPWKEKLFF.

Of note for this clone: Its ends do not fully match the called genes, so a read error is possible. The chain combines TRBV6-8 with TRBJ2-7, with 7 bases that match TRBD1. The CDR3 consists of 14 residues. Germline loops: CDR1 MNHGY, CDR2 SAAAGT. This CDR3 is CAISGPGQYYEQYF. The CDR3 nucleotides are TGTGCCATCAGTGGTCCGGGACAGTACTACGAGCAGTACTTC.

The CDR3 is CASSRDTGRAFGYTF. CDR3 DNA: TGCGCCAGCAGCCGGGACACGGGGCGAGCTTTTGGCTACACCTTC. The chain joins TRBV5-1 to TRBJ1-2; D might be TRBD1 (6 bases). The CDR3 has 15 amino acids. Germline assignment: CDR1 SGHRS and CDR2 YFSETQ. V was shortened by 4 bases and J by 7 bases, with 20 bases between the two germline ends.

This clone showed up just a few times. The V gene is TRBV6-8, the J gene TRBJ2-2, with 8 bases aligning to TRBD2. V shed 5 bases, J shed 4 bases, and the junction held 6 bases outside the gene matches. The V gene's germline CDR1 is MNHGY and CDR2 SAAAGT. The CDR3 is 15 residues long. CDR3 sequence (DNA): TGTGCCAGCAGTCGGGCGGGGGGAATCACCGGGGAGCTGTTTTTT. This gives the protein CASSRAGGITGELFF.

This clone was picked up a small number of times. The gene calls are TRBV9 and TRBJ1-2; the D gene is possibly TRBD1 (6 bases). The germline CDR1 and CDR2 sequences are SGDLS and YYNGEE. Trimming shortened V by 5 bases and J by 0 bases, and 11 bases separated the two germline ends. This CDR3 spans 14 amino acids. The CDR3 spells CASREGQSNYGYTF. CDR3 nucleotide sequence: TGTGCCAGCAGGGAAGGACAGTCTAACTATGGCTACACCTTC.

This clone was seen many times. This rearrangement joins TRBV11-3 to TRBJ2-5; 8 bases are a match to TRBD2. This CDR3 comprises 17 residues. In germline, CDR1 is SGHNT, CDR2 YENEEA. The V and J ends lost 4 bases and 2 bases, in that order; junction bases with no gene match: 12. CDR3 sequence reads: CASSSIWLAGDQETQYF. The CDR3 DNA is TGTGCCAGCAGCTCAATCTGGCTAGCGGGTGATCAAGAGACCCAGTACTTC.

Only a few counts were recorded for this clone. The rearrangement uses TRBV28 and TRBJ1-2; D gene uncertain. The V and J ends lost 4 bases and 8 bases respectively, with 11 bases between them. The germline V gene has CDR1 MDHEN and CDR2 SYDVKM. CDR3 length equals 12 residues. CDR3 nucleotide sequence: TGTGCCAGCAGTTCTAATCCGAGGGGCTACACCTTC. The encoded protein is CASSSNPRGYTF.

There are a few counts of this clone. The gene calls are TRBV11-3 and TRBJ2-3, with TRBD2 identical over 8 bases. Looked up from germline, CDR1 is SGHNT and CDR2 is YENEEA. Trimming took 5 bases from V and 1 from J; bases not matched to a gene: 5. This CDR3 spans 15 amino acids. CDR3 loop: CASSAGGGRTDTQYF. In DNA form, the CDR3 reads TGTGCCAGCAGCGCCGGGGGGGGCCGCACAGATACGCAGTATTTT.

This clone was counted at least ten times. The chain carries TRBV7-1 and TRBJ1-6, with D perhaps matching TRBD1 (6 bases). TRBV7-1 is placed among ORFs of uncertain function. This CDR3 has 13 amino acids. V was cut by 5 bases and J by 10 bases, with 12 bases left in between. CDR3 coding DNA: TGTGCCAGCAGCCCCACAGGGAACTCACCCCTCCACTTT. Translation: CASSPTGNSPLHF.

For the CDR3, the DNA is TGTGCCAGCAGTTTATTTGTACCGGCGCCCGGAAAACTGTTTTTT. It specifies CASSLFVPAPGKLFF. The rearrangement joins TRBV28 to TRBJ1-4; D is unclear. Germline CDR1 and CDR2: MDHEN and SYDVKM. V was pared by 1 base and J by 10 bases, with 16 bases between. The CDR3 is 15 amino acids.

The rearrangement links TRBV10-2 to TRBJ2-5, with D perhaps matching TRBD2 (7 bases). Germline CDR1 and CDR2: WSHSY and SAAADI. The CDR3 sequence is 18 residues long. V was shortened by 7 bases and J by 0 bases, with 24 bases between the two germline ends. The CDR3 is CASMARGGQAGYQETQYF. The CDR3 DNA reads TGCGCCAGCATGGCCAGGGGCGGGCAAGCGGGGTACCAAGAGACCCAGTACTTC.